These 13 T cell receptor beta chains were all obtained from the same sample, sequenced in a study of shared clonotypes between healthy human individuals (dated by TCRdb to about 2020). Library preparation was by the immunoSEQ multiplex PCR assay. Held by TCRdb, this immuneACCESS table contains in-frame sequences only and omits some clones. Under half of the omission traces to an unresolved V gene where checked; the cause of the rest is unknown. In all, the sample holds a few hundred thousand clones, and 95% to 98% of those were seen once. Together, the top ten hold around 0.058% of the sample. The specimen was naive CD4+ T cells sorted from blood. The meaning of the sample's cell subset or site label: CD45RA+ positively selected. The receptors here all came from a woman in her 30s in good health.

The chain couples TRBV5-1 to TRBJ1-4, with D perhaps matching TRBD1 (6 bases). With 4 bases removed from V and 5 bases from J, the gap between germline ends came to 15 bases. The V gene's germline CDR1 is SGHRS and CDR2 YFSETQ. This CDR3 has 15 residues. CDR3 DNA: TGCGCCAGCAGCATCGGACAGTCGGGGAATGAAAAACTGTTTTTT. The encoded protein is CASSIGQSGNEKLFF.

V and J are TRBV7-9 and TRBJ2-1; 9 nucleotides match TRBD2. The CDR3 has 19 residues. Germline CDR1 and CDR2: SEHNR and FQNEAQ (reference sequence). Trimming at V came to 0 bases and at J to 2 bases, leaving 11 bases not matched to a gene. In DNA form, the CDR3 reads TGTGCCAGCAGCTTAGCGGCCTTGGGTAGCGGGAGCGCCTACAATGAGCAGTTCTTC. This encodes CASSLAALGSGSAYNEQFF. Using reference TRBV7-9 and TRBJ2-1 for the parts outside the CDR3, the full variable domain is DTGVSQNPRHKITKRGQNVTFRCDPISEHNRLYWYRQTLGQGPEFLTYFQNEAQLEKSRLLSDRFSAERPKGSFSTLEIQRTEQGDSAMYLCASSLAALGSGSAYNEQFFGPGTRLTVL.

The J gene is TRBJ1-2, the V gene TRBV28; 10 bases match TRBD1. The junction had 10 bases not matched to a gene; V was cut back by 7 bases and J by 8 bases. The CDR3 has 14 amino acids. The germline V gene has CDR1 MDHEN and CDR2 SYDVKM. CDR3 nucleotide sequence: TGTGCCAGCACCTCGGGACAGGGGTTTTCGGGCTACACCTTC. Translation: CASTSGQGFSGYTF.

This clone was recorded only once. At the DNA level, this CDR3 is encoded by other sequences in the same sample as well. The chain carries TRBV2 and TRBJ2-1; 10 bases line up with TRBD2. Germline CDR1 is SNHLY and CDR2 is FYNNEI. This CDR3 comprises 14 residues. Trimming at V came to 2 bases and at J to 6 bases, leaving 1 base not matched to a gene. The CDR3 loop reads CASSELAGVNEQFF. In DNA, the CDR3 is TGTGCCAGCAGTGAACTAGCGGGAGTCAATGAGCAGTTCTTC.

This chain connects TRBV6-5 to TRBJ1-2, with TRBD1 matching 7 bases. CDR1 MNHEY and CDR2 SVGAGI come from the germline V gene. CDR3 length equals 13 residues. The V and J ends lost 4 bases and 8 bases, in that order; junction bases with no gene match: 7. The CDR3 protein is CASSLRGPFGYTF. CDR3 nucleotides: TGTGCCAGCAGTTTAAGGGGGCCCTTCGGCTACACCTTC.

J is TRBJ2-2 and V is TRBV5-1, with D perhaps matching TRBD2 (7 bases). The CDR3 runs to 17 residues. Germline values: CDR1 SGHRS, CDR2 YFSETQ. V gave up 4 bases and J gave up 4 bases, with 20 bases separating them. CDR3 protein: CASSPPGRGAGTGELFF. CDR3 coding DNA: TGCGCCAGCAGCCCGCCCGGTCGGGGGGCAGGCACCGGGGAGCTGTTTTTT.

The chain uses TRBV14 and TRBJ2-2; 9 bases align to TRBD1. The V gene's germline CDR1 is SGHDN and CDR2 FVKESK. V dropped 1 base and J dropped 5; count of bases not matched to a gene: 5. This CDR3 contains 16 residues. The CDR3, as DNA: TGTGCCAGCAGCCAAGGCCCCGGGACAGGGACCGGGGAGCTGTTTTTT. Protein: CASSQGPGTGTGELFF.

The V gene is TRBV13, the J gene TRBJ1-1; 7 nucleotides match TRBD1. J lost 10 bases, V lost 6 bases, and 5 bases had no gene match. The length of the CDR3 is 11 residues. Germline CDR1 PRHDT, CDR2 FYEKMQ (reference sequence). The CDR3 DNA reads TGTGCCAGCAGTGTACGACAGGGAGCTTTCTTT. This codes for CASSVRQGAFF. The variable domain in full, completed from reference TRBV13 and TRBJ1-1, reads AAGVIQSPRHLIKEKRETATLKCYPIPRHDTVYWYQQGPGQDPQFLISFYEKMQSDKGSIPDRFSAQQFSDYHSELNMSSLELGDSALYFCASSVRQGAFFGQGTRLTVV.

J is TRBJ2-7 and V is TRBV7-9, with TRBD2 identical over 8 bases. This CDR3 is 15 amino acids long. J was trimmed by 3 bases and V by 2 bases; bases with no gene match: 6. Germline-derived CDR1 and CDR2 are SEHNR and FQNEAQ (reference sequence). CDR3 in DNA: TGTGCCAGCAGCTTATCCCGGGGGGGGAGCTACGAGCAGTACTTC. It is translated as CASSLSRGGSYEQYF.

J is TRBJ1-5 and V is TRBV6-4; no definite D call. Deletions cut 3 bases from V and 7 bases from J, with 16 bases between. The CDR3 runs 15 residues. Germline V gene data show CDR1 as MRHNA and CDR2 as SNTAGT. The CDR3 DNA is TGTGCCAGCAGTGAATTCTCAGGAATCGGACAGCCCCAGCATTTT. This sequence encodes CASSEFSGIGQPQHF.

A note on this clone: The same CDR3 arises from other DNA sequences in this sample as well. The chain combines TRBV29-1 with TRBJ2-7, with TRBD1 matching over 7 bases. This CDR3 region has 11 residues. V lost 6 bases, J lost 3 bases, and 2 bases stayed unmatched. CDR1 is SQVTM and CDR2 is ANQGSEA in the germline V gene. This CDR3 reads CSVGQSYEQYF. The CDR3 DNA follows: TGCAGCGTGGGACAGAGCTACGAGCAGTACTTC.

The gene calls are TRBV9 and TRBJ1-3; the D is unclear. The germline V gene encodes CDR1 SGDLS and CDR2 YYNGEE. CDR3 length: 16 residues. The ends were cut back, 0 bases at V and 0 bases at J, with 10 bases in the middle. CDR3 loop: CASSVVPATSGNTIYF. CDR3 DNA: TGTGCCAGCAGCGTAGTTCCAGCAACCTCTGGAAACACCATATATTTT.

In its sample, this clone was seen once. This chain joins TRBV18 and TRBJ1-3; D gene unclear. Germline values: CDR1 KGHSH, CDR2 LQKENI. Trimming cost V 0 bases and J 2 bases, with 8 bases left between them. There are 15 residues in the CDR3. The CDR3 coding sequence is TGTGCCAGCTCACCACCCTCCAACCCTGGAAACACCATATATTTT. Protein sequence: CASSPPSNPGNTIYF.